Shown below are 25 T cell receptor beta chains from a single sample sequenced in a study of identical twins. Via MiXCR, TCRdb re-called the 5' RACE reads, giving one row per CDR3 protein. The repertoire consists of some 250,000 distinct CDR3 sequences, with approximately 12% occurring once and the leading ten covering more than 3.5%. These records were also assigned to another study, of yellow fever vaccine responses in identical twins.

Sequencing was carried out using memory (CD45RO+) T cells sorted from blood. The receptors were sampled from a woman between 18 and 29 years old in good health.

V and J are TRBV5-5 and TRBJ2-7; D is perhaps TRBD2 (7 bases). The V and J ends lost 0 bases and 1 base respectively, with 20 bases between them. This CDR3 contains 18 residues. Germline CDR1 and CDR2: SGHKS and YYEKEE (reference sequence). The CDR3 is CASSLEGGPERPSYEQYF. CDR3 bases: TGTGCCAGCAGCTTGGAGGGGGGGCCCGAGCGCCCGTCCTACGAGCAGTACTTC.

The V call is TRBV9, the J call TRBJ2-5, with TRBD1 as a possible D gene (5 bases). Trimming removed 5 bases from V and 5 bases from J, with 13 bases in between. The length of the CDR3 is 13 residues. Germline CDR1 SGDLS, CDR2 YYNGEE. As DNA, the CDR3 is TGTGCCAGCAGTCTCAGGGAAAGCGAGACCCAGTACTTC. This codes for CASSLRESETQYF.

This clonotype was picked up a small number of times. This chain uses TRBV5-1 with TRBJ2-1; D is perhaps TRBD1 (6 bases). The V and J ends lost 5 bases and 4 bases respectively, with 13 bases between them. The V gene's germline CDR1 is SGHRS and CDR2 YFSETQ. The CDR3 covers 14 residues. This CDR3 is CASRETGYYNEQFF. In DNA form, the CDR3 reads TGCGCCAGCAGGGAAACAGGGTATTACAATGAGCAGTTCTTC.

The chain has TRBV20-1 and TRBJ2-7; D is ambiguous. Trimming removed 6 bases from V and 3 bases from J, with 15 bases in between. CDR3 length equals 13 residues. Germline V CDR1 and CDR2: DFQATT, SNEGSKA (reference sequence). The chain's CDR3 is CSAARLVGYEQYF. DNA for the CDR3: TGCAGTGCCGCCAGGCTAGTTGGCTACGAGCAGTACTTC.

The rearrangement joins TRBV28 to TRBJ2-5, with a possible D match to TRBD2 (6 bases). The CDR3 has 14 amino acids. V was shortened by 3 bases and J by 2 bases, with 10 bases between the two germline ends. CDR1 is MDHEN and CDR2 is SYDVKM in the germline V gene. This chain's CDR3 is CASSFLGGQETQYF. In nucleotides, the CDR3 is TGTGCCAGCAGTTTCCTCGGGGGACAAGAGACCCAGTACTTC.

This clonotype turned up a few times. V is TRBV7-3 and J is TRBJ2-7; unclear D gene. The CDR3 has 13 amino acids. V was clipped by 5 bases and J by 6 bases, with 14 bases between them. Germline assignment: CDR1 SGHTA and CDR2 FQGTGA. DNA for the CDR3: TGTGCCAGCAGCCCTCGTAGTTTTGGCGAGCAGTACTTC. Translating gives CASSPRSFGEQYF.

This clonotype was counted ten times or more. The genes are TRBV12-3 or TRBV12-4 and TRBJ1-4; D gene uncertain. The V gene lost 7 bases and the J gene lost 5 bases, with 14 bases spanning the gap. This CDR3 is 14 amino acids long. The CDR3 spells CASNMGAVNEKLFF. The CDR3 DNA is TGTGCCAGCAATATGGGTGCTGTGAATGAAAAACTGTTTTTT.

The CDR3, as DNA: TGTGCCAGCAGTTTATTTGCGAGGGAAAGAGGAGAGCAGTACTTC. Its protein is CASSLFARERGEQYF. This chain uses TRBV28 with TRBJ2-7; possibly TRBD2 for D (5 bases). Trimming took 1 base from V and 7 from J, leaving 17 bases between them. Germline values: CDR1 MDHEN, CDR2 SYDVKM. The length of the CDR3 is 15 residues.

Only a few counts were recorded for this clonotype. The chain joins TRBV5-1 to TRBJ2-5; TRBD2 agrees at 12 bases. CDR3 length: 16 amino acids. Germline-derived CDR1 and CDR2 are SGHRS and YFSETQ. V lost 7 bases and J lost 4; bases outside the gene matches: 11. CDR3 region: CASRPSGRVGGETQYF. The CDR3 DNA sequence: TGCGCCAGCCGTCCTAGCGGGAGGGTAGGAGGAGAGACCCAGTACTTC. Variable domain in full (rest from reference TRBV5-1 and TRBJ2-5): KAGVTQTPRYLIKTRGQQVTLSCSPISGHRSVSWYQQTPGQGLQFLFEYFSETQRNKGNFPGRFSGRQFSNSRSEMNVSTLELGDSALYLCASRPSGRVGGETQYFGPGTRLLVL.

The J gene is TRBJ2-5, the V gene TRBV5-1, with unresolved D. V lost 0 bases, J lost 5 bases, and 14 bases lay in between. The CDR3 loop spans 15 amino acids. Germline values: CDR1 SGHRS, CDR2 YFSETQ. The CDR3 here is CASSLESRLGETQYF. The CDR3, as DNA: TGCGCCAGCAGCTTGGAGTCAAGACTTGGGGAGACCCAGTACTTC.

The V and J genes are TRBV7-3 and TRBJ2-1, with TRBD1 matching 8 bases. This CDR3 has 13 residues. The V and J ends lost 6 bases and 10 bases, in that order; junction bases with no gene match: 8. Germline loops: CDR1 SGHTA, CDR2 FQGTGA. In DNA form, the CDR3 reads TGTGCCAGCAGTTTGGACAGGGAAGGAGAGCAGTTCTTC. Protein sequence: CASSLDREGEQFF.

The chain combines TRBV5-6 with TRBJ2-1; possibly TRBD1 for D (6 bases). CDR3 length: 16 amino acids. Germline CDR1 reads SGHDT; CDR2 reads YYEEEE. V was clipped by 5 bases and J by 2 bases, with 17 bases between them. The chain's CDR3 is CASRPGALGAYNEQFF. CDR3 DNA sequence: TGTGCCAGCAGACCAGGGGCCTTGGGCGCCTACAATGAGCAGTTCTTC.

This clonotype has more than one count but fewer than ten. This sequence joins TRBV28 and TRBJ2-7; D remains ambiguous. Trimming cost V 3 bases and J 0 bases, with 9 bases left between them. The CDR3 consists of 14 residues. Germline CDR1 MDHEN, CDR2 SYDVKM. The CDR3, as DNA: TGTGCCAGCAGTTTTTTCTCCGGCTCCTACGAGCAGTACTTC. As protein: CASSFFSGSYEQYF.

This sequence joins TRBV5-5 and TRBJ2-3; D call uncertain. CDR3 size: 18 residues. Per germline, CDR1 SGHKS and CDR2 YYEKEE (reference sequence). With 2 bases removed from V and 1 base from J, the gap between germline ends came to 20 bases. DNA for the CDR3: TGTGCCAGCAGCTTTCGTCGGGTTACGGGCGGTGGCACAGATACGCAGTATTTT. It codes for CASSFRRVTGGGTDTQYF.

V usage is TRBV20-1 and J usage is TRBJ2-1; TRBD2 aligns across 8 bases. The CDR3 is 13 residues long. V dropped 6 bases and J dropped 3; count of bases not matched to a gene: 4. The germline V gene has CDR1 DFQATT and CDR2 SNEGSKA (reference sequence). The CDR3 DNA reads TGCAGTGCAAGTAGCGGGAACTACAATGAGCAGTTCTTC. Residues: CSASSGNYNEQFF.

This clonotype was observed at least ten times. The CDR3: CSGSPLLAGDTQYF. The CDR3 region has the DNA TGCAGTGGTAGTCCCTTATTAGCGGGAGATACGCAGTATTTT. This rearrangement joins TRBV20-1 to TRBJ2-3, with 7 bases aligning to TRBD2. Germline V gene sequence: CDR1 DFQATT, CDR2 SNEGSKA (reference sequence). This CDR3 is built from 14 residues. The V segment lost 7 bases and the J segment 5 bases; nucleotides outside the gene matches: 12.

This clonotype was detected a few times. J is TRBJ2-7 and V is TRBV20-1; D call uncertain. Trimming left V 5 bases short and J 5 bases short, with 19 bases between. This CDR3 has 14 residues. Germline lookup yields CDR1 DFQATT and CDR2 SNEGSKA (reference sequence). The CDR3 here is CSASESTPLNEQYF. CDR3 bases: TGCAGTGCTTCCGAATCGACCCCTCTCAACGAGCAGTACTTC.

The chain carries TRBV3-1 and TRBJ2-7; D gene uncertain. The CDR3 runs to 14 residues. Trimming took 0 bases from V and 4 from J, leaving 10 bases between them. Germline CDR1 LGHDT, CDR2 YNNKEL (reference sequence). Here the CDR3 reads CASSQDRLLYEQYF. CDR3 sequence (DNA): TGTGCCAGCAGCCAAGATCGGCTTTTGTACGAGCAGTACTTC.

This clonotype was observed a few times. The CDR3 DNA is TGCAGTGCTACGCGACAGGGGGCCTTCAACGAGCAGTACTTC. This translates into CSATRQGAFNEQYF. The gene calls are TRBV20-1 and TRBJ2-7, with TRBD1 matching 10 bases. Trimming cost V 4 bases and J 5 bases; bases outside gene matches: 8. CDR3 length: 14 residues. CDR1 and CDR2 from the germline V gene are DFQATT and SNEGSKA (reference sequence).

This clonotype was detected only a few times. The chain has TRBV28 and TRBJ2-2; tentative D call: TRBD2 (6 bases). The germline V and J ends were trimmed by 3 bases and 3 bases, with 11 bases remaining between them. CDR1 MDHEN and CDR2 SYDVKM come from the germline V gene. CDR3 length: 15 amino acids. The CDR3 bases are TGTGCCAGCAGTTTGGGGACTTTCCACACCGGGGAGCTGTTTTTT. Translated, it gives CASSLGTFHTGELFF.

The J gene is TRBJ2-3, the V gene TRBV4-1; 13 positions match TRBD2. This CDR3 comprises 17 residues. Germline V CDR1 and CDR2: MGHRA, YSYEKL. J lost 5 bases, V lost 1 base, and 6 bases had no gene match. Here the CDR3 DNA reads TGCGCCAGCAGCCAAGCGGGACTAGCGGGAAGTAAAGATACGCAGTATTTT. This encodes CASSQAGLAGSKDTQYF.

Regarding this clonotype: No conserved phenylalanine or tryptophan is present at the end of the CDR3, so a read error is the likely explanation. This chain links TRBV20-1 with TRBJ2-1, with 11 positions matching TRBD2. The V gene's germline CDR1 is DFQATT and CDR2 SNEGSKA (reference sequence). The trim removed 5 bases at V and 9 bases at J, leaving 9 bases unmatched. The CDR3 is made up of 14 amino acids. The CDR3 DNA follows: TGCAGTGCTCCTAGCGGGGGGTTTGGGGTTGAGCAGTTCTTA. Encoded protein: CSAPSGGFGVEQFL.

This clonotype was observed a few times. The chain has TRBV20-1 and TRBJ2-1; TRBD1 is a possible D gene (6 bases). Per the germline V gene, CDR1 is DFQATT and CDR2 is SNEGSKA (reference sequence). The CDR3 covers 14 residues. Trimming shortened V by 0 bases and J by 9 bases, and 15 bases separated the two germline ends. The CDR3 coding sequence is TGCAGTGCTAGAGAAGAACAGGGCAGTAGTGAGCAGTTCTTC. It yields the protein CSAREEQGSSEQFF.

This clonotype was counted at least ten times. The CDR3 loop is CASSDGGAYNEQFF. The DNA for the CDR3 is TGTGCCAGCAGTGACGGGGGGGCCTACAATGAGCAGTTCTTC. This rearrangement joins TRBV6-4 to TRBJ2-1; 7 nucleotides agree with TRBD2. V lost 2 bases to trimming and J lost 2 bases; unmatched junction nucleotides: 0. The germline CDR1 and CDR2 sequences are MRHNA and SNTAGT. This CDR3 has 14 residues.

The chain carries TRBV5-6 and TRBJ2-2; a possible D gene is TRBD1 (6 bases). Trimming left V 4 bases short and J 9 bases short, with 19 bases between. This CDR3 spans 15 amino acids. In germline, CDR1 is SGHDT, CDR2 YYEEEE. CDR3: CASSETGISNRELFF. The CDR3 bases are TGTGCCAGCAGCGAAACAGGGATTAGTAACAGGGAGCTGTTTTTT.